Listed below are T cell receptor beta chains from one sample, sequenced in a study of shared clonotypes between healthy human individuals. The protocol was immunoSEQ multiplex PCR, while the TCRdb copy is restricted to in-frame clones and leaves out a portion. The table records about 2.1 million clones, just under 95% of them present only once. Sequencing used naive CD8+ T cells from PBMCs. These receptor sequences come from a man younger than 35 in good health. Some clones in this sample may be carry-over from other donors' samples. Both conserved end residues are part of each CDR3. The D gene is left open where the match is weak. Clone size is given for some rows only: seen once, a few or many times, or a class if the clone is expanded.

v_gene,d_gene,len,j_gene,abundance,CDR3aa,CDR3nt
TRBV27,TRBD2,14,TRBJ2-1,NA,CASSPWTSSWEQFF,TGTGCCAGCAGTCCGTGGACTAGCTCGTGGGAGCAGTTCTTC
TRBV5-6,TRBD1,16,TRBJ2-1,few,CASRPSGTGEANEQFF,TGTGCCAGCAGGCCTTCTGGGACAGGGGAGGCAAATGAGCAGTTCTTC
TRBV7-9,NA,13,TRBJ2-7,NA,CASSPSQASEQYF,TGTGCCAGCAGCCCCAGCCAGGCCTCCGAGCAGTACTTC
TRBV7-9,NA,15,TRBJ1-2,NA,CASSSPGSANYGYTF,TGTGCCAGCAGCTCCCCAGGGTCGGCGAACTATGGCTACACCTTC
TRBV5-6,TRBD2,15,TRBJ2-1,NA,CASSLGLAGVNEQFF,TGTGCCAGCAGCCTCGGACTAGCGGGAGTCAATGAGCAGTTCTTC
TRBV6-5,NA,15,TRBJ1-5,NA,CASRPTWGGNQPQHF,TGTGCCAGCAGGCCGACTTGGGGGGGCAATCAGCCCCAGCATTTT
TRBV5-1,TRBD2,14,TRBJ2-7,once,CASSKGRANYEQYF,TGCGCCAGCAGCAAGGGGAGGGCAAACTACGAGCAGTACTTC
TRBV7-9,TRBD1,15,TRBJ2-3,NA,CASSPPGGGTDTQYF,TGTGCCAGCAGCCCCCCAGGGGGAGGCACAGATACGCAGTATTTT
TRBV7-9,NA,15,TRBJ1-5,once,CASSLGVYSNQPQHF,TGTGCCAGCAGCTTAGGGGTTTATAGCAATCAGCCCCAGCATTTT
TRBV6-5,NA,14,TRBJ1-2,NA,CASSYSTDAYGYTF,TGTGCCAGCAGTTACTCAACAGATGCCTATGGCTACACCTTC
TRBV5-6,TRBD2,14,TRBJ2-3,NA,CASSWGSGADTQYF,TGTGCCAGCAGCTGGGGTAGCGGGGCAGATACGCAGTATTTT
TRBV15,NA,13,TRBJ1-3,NA,CATSSPPENTIYF,TGTGCCACCAGCTCCCCACCTGAAAACACCATATATTTT
TRBV29-1,NA,13,TRBJ1-2,NA,CSVAANRQYGYTF,TGCAGCGTTGCCGCAAACCGTCAGTATGGCTACACCTTC
TRBV7-9,NA,12,TRBJ2-7,NA,CASSQGSYEQYF,TGTGCCAGCAGCCAGGGGTCGTACGAGCAGTACTTC
TRBV9,NA,15,TRBJ2-3,NA,CASSVTGGSTDTQYF,TGTGCCAGCAGCGTAACCGGCGGAAGCACAGATACGCAGTATTTT
TRBV11-2,NA,14,TRBJ1-1,NA,CASSDWDLNTEAFF,TGTGCCAGCAGCGACTGGGACCTCAACACTGAAGCTTTCTTT
TRBV5-6,NA,12,TRBJ2-7,once,CASSFQSYEQYF,TGTGCCAGCAGCTTTCAATCCTACGAGCAGTACTTC
TRBV9,NA,14,TRBJ2-1,NA,CASSVESTPNEQFF,TGTGCCAGCAGCGTAGAATCGACTCCAAATGAGCAGTTCTTC
TRBV28,TRBD2,13,TRBJ2-7,NA,CASSYGGGYEQYF,TGTGCCAGCAGTTACGGGGGGGGCTACGAGCAGTACTTC
TRBV15,NA,16,TRBJ2-5,NA,CATSRRLGPYQETQYF,TGTGCCACCAGCAGACGATTGGGACCGTACCAAGAGACCCAGTACTTC
TRBV7-9,NA,14,TRBJ2-7,NA,CASSRSGDPYEQYF,TGTGCCAGCAGCCGCTCAGGGGACCCCTACGAGCAGTACTTC
TRBV7-9,NA,19,TRBJ1-3,NA,CASSLAPGGGASSGNTIYF,TGTGCCAGCAGCTTAGCCCCGGGGGGAGGGGCCTCCTCTGGAAACACCATATATTTT
TRBV10-3,TRBD1,14,TRBJ2-1,NA,CAIGYRDRENEQFF,TGTGCCATCGGCTACCGGGACAGGGAAAATGAGCAGTTCTTC
TRBV7-9,NA,14,TRBJ1-1,NA,CASSQTALNTEAFF,TGTGCCAGCAGCCAGACAGCCTTGAACACTGAAGCTTTCTTT
TRBV27,NA,14,TRBJ1-2,NA,CASSLQGPNYGYTF,TGTGCCAGCAGTCTTCAGGGGCCTAACTATGGCTACACCTTC
TRBV29-1,TRBD1,13,TRBJ2-7,NA,CSVKGDRAYEQYF,TGCAGCGTTAAAGGGGACAGAGCCTACGAGCAGTACTTC
TRBV5-6,TRBD2,14,TRBJ2-1,once,CASSPRTRGYEQFF,TGTGCCAGCAGCCCCCGGACTAGAGGCTATGAGCAGTTCTTC
TRBV9,TRBD2,15,TRBJ2-7,NA,CASSPLAGVWYEQYF,TGTGCCAGCAGCCCACTAGCGGGAGTTTGGTACGAGCAGTACTTC
TRBV6-1,TRBD1,13,TRBJ2-3,NA,CANRDSHTDTQYF,TGTGCCAACCGGGACAGCCACACAGATACGCAGTATTTT
TRBV10-3,NA,14,TRBJ2-4,NA,CAISESGLGNIQYF,TGTGCCATCAGTGAGTCCGGGCTGGGTAACATTCAGTACTTC
TRBV11-2,NA,13,TRBJ2-7,once,CASSLAPTYEQYF,TGTGCCAGCAGCTTAGCCCCGACCTACGAGCAGTACTTC
TRBV7-9,TRBD1,15,TRBJ2-7,NA,CASSPPGQIDYEQYF,TGTGCCAGCAGCCCCCCGGGACAGATTGACTACGAGCAGTACTTC
TRBV27,NA,12,TRBJ2-1,NA,CATRGTYNEQFF,TGTGCCACACGGGGGACTTACAATGAGCAGTTCTTC
TRBV10-3,TRBD2,16,TRBJ2-7,NA,CAIMKREGLMIYEQYF,TGTGCCATCATGAAGCGGGAGGGACTGATGATCTACGAGCAGTACTTC
TRBV5-6,NA,12,TRBJ1-1,few,CASSLGYTEAFF,TGTGCCAGCAGCTTGGGGTACACTGAAGCTTTCTTT
TRBV11-2,NA,15,TRBJ2-6,NA,CASSLQGTGANVLTF,TGTGCCAGCAGCTTACAGGGTACTGGGGCCAACGTCCTGACTTTC
TRBV6-5,TRBD2,15,TRBJ2-3,NA,CASSYTSGISDTQYF,TGTGCCAGCAGTTACACTAGCGGGATATCAGATACGCAGTATTTT
TRBV27,TRBD2,13,TRBJ2-5,NA,CASSGRVQETQYF,TGTGCCAGCAGCGGGAGGGTCCAAGAGACCCAGTACTTC
TRBV7-8,NA,16,TRBJ2-7,NA,CASSLRTGHSIYEQYF,TGTGCCAGCAGCTTGAGGACCGGACACTCGATCTACGAGCAGTACTTC
TRBV4-1,NA,16,TRBJ2-7,once,CASSQGLRPRGYEQYF,TGCGCCAGCAGCCAAGGTTTAAGGCCCCGAGGCTACGAGCAGTACTTC
TRBV30,NA,16,TRBJ2-7,NA,CAPGPPPTGTFYEQYF,TGTGCCCCCGGACCCCCACCCACGGGGACCTTCTACGAGCAGTACTTC
TRBV27,TRBD2,17,TRBJ2-4,NA,CASSSSPGLAGVDIQYF,TGTGCCAGCAGTTCATCCCCGGGACTAGCGGGAGTAGACATTCAGTACTTC
TRBV4-3,NA,14,TRBJ1-2,NA,CASSPGIIGTGYTF,TGCGCCAGCAGCCCCGGGATCATCGGGACTGGCTACACCTTC
TRBV28,NA,12,TRBJ2-7,NA,CASSQSSYEQYF,TGTGCCAGCAGTCAAAGCTCCTACGAGCAGTACTTC
TRBV30,TRBD1,14,TRBJ1-3,NA,CACKQGVAGNTIYF,TGTGCCTGTAAACAGGGGGTAGCTGGAAACACCATATATTTT
TRBV15,NA,14,TRBJ1-5,NA,CATNGRGSNQPQHF,TGTGCCACTAATGGACGGGGTAGCAATCAGCCCCAGCATTTT
TRBV6-1,NA,13,TRBJ1-2,NA,CASTGGANYGYTF,TGTGCCAGCACAGGTGGCGCAAACTATGGCTACACCTTC
TRBV7-3,NA,16,TRBJ2-1,NA,CASSLDFRTGRDEQFF,TGTGCCAGCAGCTTAGATTTCCGGACAGGGAGGGATGAGCAGTTCTTC
TRBV18,TRBD2,21,TRBJ2-6,NA,CASSPNESGTSDESGTNVLTF,TGTGCCAGCTCACCTAACGAATCCGGGACTAGCGACGAATCGGGGACCAACGTCCTGACTTTC